The clone carrying this TCR beta chain has ten or more counts. This sample was included in a study of T-cell reconstitution after alpha-beta-depleted transplantation in children. As it was prepared, the TCRbeta library received unique molecular identifiers. TCRdb called the PCR reads again in MiXCR, with one record for every CDR3 protein. Of 180,000 or so distinct CDR3 sequences in the sample, 6.3% were seen once. Sequenced here: PBMCs, sampled before TCRalphabeta/CD19-depleted stem cell transplant. This receptor was taken from a girl under three years old with combined immunodeficiency, due to receive a stem cell transplant.

CDR3 residues: CASSILAGAYNEQFF. CDR3 in DNA: TGTGCCAGCAGCATACTAGCGGGGGCTTACAATGAGCAGTTCTTC. The chain employs TRBV6-5 and TRBJ2-1; 11 nucleotides line up with TRBD2. The germline gives CDR1 MNHEY, CDR2 SVGAGI. Trimming removed 6 bases from V and 4 bases from J; junction bases left unmatched: 5. The CDR3 contains 15 residues.